This TCR beta chain is drawn from a study of shared clonotypes between healthy human individuals. General study points: Generation of non-shared clonotypes was less probable than generation of clonotypes shared by all four donors.

Each sorted subset replicate got 200 ng genomic DNA, 30,000 or so genomes. The protocol was immunoSEQ multiplex PCR, while the TCRdb copy is restricted to in-frame clones and leaves out a portion. Found here are over a million clones, about 84% of them singletons; the top ten hold approximately 0.52%. Every donor was a Caucasian adult from Nashville, Tennessee. Germline assignment: CDR1 SGHNT and CDR2 YENEEA. CDR3 length: 19 residues. A note on this clone: Its target is not known. The junction and the germline gene differ at one end; a read error may be behind it.

Source material: memory CD4+ T cells from PBMCs. This sample's subset: CD45RA-negative fraction. This receptor was identified in a young man in good health. Some clones in this sample may be carry-over from other donors' samples. The chain links TRBV11-3 to TRBJ2-7; D is perhaps TRBD2 (6 bases). For the CDR3, the DNA is TGCGCCAGCAGCCAAGGCTCGGGTCTCCTGACGGGAGCGAACTACGAGCAGTACTTC. This sequence encodes CASSQGSGLLTGANYEQYF.